These T cell receptor beta chains were read from a single sample in a study of beta chain features in type 1 diabetes. Libraries were prepared by immunoSEQ multiplex PCR; TCRdb keeps only in-frame clonotypes and omits some of them. The data hold 300,000 to 350,000 clones, with 15% to 20% observed a single time. The sample taken for sequencing was naive CD4+ T cells from blood. The origin of the receptors is a young woman in good health. Both conserved end residues are part of each CDR3. The order of the fields is CDR3 length, D gene, V gene, J gene, clone size, CDR3 protein, CDR3 DNA. The D gene is left open where the match is weak. Expanded clones get a size class; other rows say once, few or many, or leave the size out.

>13|NA|TRBV6-6|TRBJ1-5|NA
CASTLISNQPQHF
TGTGCCAGCACCCTAATTAGCAATCAGCCCCAGCATTTT
>13|NA|TRBV2|TRBJ1-2|NA
CASNGGLNYGYTF
TGTGCCAGCAATGGCGGGCTAAACTATGGCTACACCTTC
>14|NA|TRBV19|TRBJ2-6|few
CASSSFSGANVLTF
TGTGCCAGTAGTTCCTTCTCTGGGGCCAACGTCCTGACTTTC
>16|TRBD1|TRBV7-8|TRBJ2-3|few
CASSLRQGAVTDTQYF
TGTGCCAGCAGCCTCCGTCAGGGGGCGGTCACAGATACGCAGTATTTT
>19|TRBD2|TRBV30|TRBJ2-1|NA
CAWSEGSASGYRSYNEQFF
TGTGCCTGGAGTGAAGGTTCGGCTAGCGGGTATCGCTCCTACAATGAGCAGTTCTTC
>15|NA|TRBV7-3|TRBJ2-6|few
CASSSTVSGANVLTF
TGTGCCAGCAGCTCGACAGTCTCTGGGGCCAACGTCCTGACTTTC
>14|TRBD1|TRBV18|TRBJ1-1|NA
CASSPGQGSTEAFF
TGTGCCAGCTCACCTGGACAGGGGAGCACTGAAGCTTTCTTT
>14|TRBD1|TRBV27|TRBJ2-7|few
CASRPGTGAHEQYF
TGTGCCAGCAGACCAGGGACAGGGGCCCACGAGCAGTACTTC
>15|NA|TRBV4-1|TRBJ1-2|NA
CASSQPGQRNYGYTF
TGCGCCAGCAGCCAACCCGGACAGCGGAACTATGGCTACACCTTC
>15|TRBD1|TRBV15|TRBJ1-2|few
CATSRDTGTGDGYTF
TGTGCCACCAGCAGAGATACCGGGACAGGGGATGGCTACACCTTC
>13|NA|TRBV5-1|TRBJ2-7|few
CASSSPGLYEQYF
TGCGCCAGCAGCTCGCCCGGACTCTACGAGCAGTACTTC
>17|NA|TRBV5-6|TRBJ2-6|once
CASSQRAGSSGANVLTF
TGTGCCAGCAGCCAGAGGGCGGGCAGCTCTGGGGCCAACGTCCTGACTTTC
>14|NA|TRBV5-1|TRBJ1-1|few
CASSPPDSPSEAFF
TGCGCCAGCAGCCCCCCGGACAGCCCCTCTGAAGCTTTCTTT
>15|NA|TRBV7-8|TRBJ1-6|NA
CASSGGAPNNSPLHF
TGTGCCAGCAGCGGCGGGGCTCCTAATAATTCACCCCTCCACTTT
>15|NA|TRBV7-3|TRBJ2-5|NA
CASSLTPGVEETQYF
TGTGCCAGCAGCTTAACGCCAGGGGTTGAAGAGACCCAGTACTTC
>11|NA|TRBV6-1|TRBJ2-1|NA
CASSDIREQFF
TGTGCCAGCAGTGACATTCGGGAGCAGTTCTTC
>14|TRBD2|TRBV5-4|TRBJ2-2|NA
CASSLGGGTGELFF
TGTGCCAGCAGCTTGGGGGGGGGTACCGGGGAGCTGTTTTTT
>16|NA|TRBV18|TRBJ1-4|few
CASSPRNRVQDEKLFF
TGTGCCAGCTCACCCCGAAACAGGGTTCAGGATGAAAAACTGTTTTTT
>15|NA|TRBV7-2|TRBJ1-2|few
CASSLVGLIAMGYTF
TGTGCCAGCAGCTTAGTCGGGTTAATCGCCATGGGCTACACCTTC
>13|NA|TRBV7-8|TRBJ1-1|NA
CASSLGWRDEAFF
TGTGCCAGCAGCTTAGGATGGAGAGATGAAGCTTTCTTT
>14|TRBD1|TRBV9|TRBJ1-1|NA
CASSPGQGGTEAFF
TGTGCCAGCAGCCCTGGACAGGGGGGAACTGAAGCTTTCTTT
>11|NA|TRBV28|TRBJ2-7|NA
CASSFISEQYF
TGTGCCAGCAGTTTTATATCCGAGCAGTACTTC
>13|TRBD1|TRBV5-1|TRBJ2-5|few
CASSPGQGETQYF
TGCGCCAGCAGCCCCGGACAGGGTGAGACCCAGTACTTC
>13|NA|TRBV18|TRBJ1-1|NA
CASSTRLNTEAFF
TGTGCCAGCTCAACCAGGCTCAACACTGAAGCTTTCTTT
>13|NA|TRBV11-2|TRBJ2-5|few
CASSLGWAETQYF
TGTGCCAGCAGCTTAGGTTGGGCCGAGACCCAGTACTTC
>13|NA|TRBV30|TRBJ1-1|NA
CAWQSTSATTAFF
TGTGCCTGGCAATCGACCTCCGCCACTACAGCTTTCTTT
>14|TRBD1|TRBV7-8|TRBJ1-1|few
CASSRDRGQAEAFF
TGTGCCAGCAGTAGGGACAGGGGGCAGGCTGAAGCTTTCTTT
>13|NA|TRBV30|TRBJ1-2|few
CAWSPQGNYGYTF
TGTGCCTGGAGTCCCCAGGGGAACTATGGCTACACCTTC
>13|TRBD1|TRBV6-5|TRBJ1-2|few
CASSPGTEWGYTF
TGTGCCAGCAGTCCCGGGACAGAGTGGGGCTACACCTTC
>12|NA|TRBV11-2|TRBJ1-1|NA
CASSLQGTEAFF
TGTGCCAGCAGCTTACAGGGAACTGAAGCTTTCTTT
>14|TRBD1|TRBV2|TRBJ2-7|few
CASSPGQSLYEQYF
TGTGCCAGCAGTCCGGGACAGTCCCTCTACGAGCAGTACTTC
>17|TRBD1|TRBV5-1|TRBJ2-3|NA
CASSPGTGGPSTDTQYF
TGCGCCAGCAGCCCCGGGACAGGGGGACCTAGCACAGATACGCAGTATTTT
>15|TRBD1|TRBV19|TRBJ1-3|few
CASSRPGQPGNTIYF
TGTGCCAGTAGTAGACCGGGACAGCCTGGAAACACCATATATTTT
>14|NA|TRBV18|TRBJ2-7|NA
CASSPGREVYEQYF
TGTGCCAGCTCACCCGGCAGGGAGGTCTACGAGCAGTACTTC
>14|TRBD1|TRBV25-1|TRBJ2-2|few
CATARTGSSGELFF
TGTGCCACCGCTCGGACAGGGTCGTCCGGGGAGCTGTTTTTT
>14|TRBD1|TRBV18|TRBJ1-6|NA
CASSPTGENSPLHF
TGTGCCAGCTCACCAACAGGGGAGAATTCACCCCTCCACTTT
>15|TRBD2|TRBV28|TRBJ2-5|NA
CASRIAGLAVSTQYF
TGTGCCAGCAGGATCGCGGGACTAGCCGTATCGACCCAGTACTTC
>14|TRBD1|TRBV2|TRBJ1-5|few
CASGDRGDNQPQHF
TGTGCCAGCGGGGACAGGGGAGATAATCAGCCCCAGCATTTT
>16|NA|TRBV23-1|TRBJ2-7|NA
CASSQPTGACSYEQYF
TGCGCCAGCAGTCAACCGACAGGCGCCTGCTCCTACGAGCAGTACTTC
>14|TRBD1|TRBV4-3|TRBJ2-5|NA
CASSQWTGQETQYF
TGCGCCAGCAGCCAGTGGACAGGCCAAGAGACCCAGTACTTC
>16|TRBD2|TRBV9|TRBJ2-1|NA
CASSVGGLGGYNEQFF
TGTGCCAGCAGCGTAGGCGGACTCGGGGGGTACAATGAGCAGTTCTTC
>16|NA|TRBV19|TRBJ1-1|few
CASSIPGGGMNTEAFF
TGTGCCAGTAGTATCCCCGGGGGAGGAATGAACACTGAAGCTTTCTTT
>13|NA|TRBV5-1|TRBJ2-1|NA
CASSFGQNNEQFF
TGCGCCAGCAGCTTCGGACAGAACAATGAGCAGTTCTTC
>16|TRBD2|TRBV11-3|TRBJ2-1|few
CASRRRGLAEGNEQFF
TGTGCCAGCAGACGACGGGGACTAGCGGAGGGGAATGAGCAGTTCTTC
>16|NA|TRBV7-9|TRBJ2-5|few
CASSSYGRAIKETQYF
TGTGCCAGCAGCTCCTACGGGCGGGCAATCAAGGAGACCCAGTACTTC
>15|TRBD2|TRBV6-5|TRBJ2-1|few
CASIPLGGGADEQFF
TGTGCCAGCATACCCCTTGGCGGGGGGGCGGATGAGCAGTTCTTC
>15|TRBD2|TRBV5-4|TRBJ2-5|NA
CASTTPLAGQETQYF
TGTGCCAGCACCACCCCCCTAGCGGGCCAAGAGACCCAGTACTTC
>14|TRBD1|TRBV5-1|TRBJ1-1|few
CASSVQTGSKEAFF
TGCGCCAGCAGCGTCCAGACAGGGAGTAAGGAAGCTTTCTTT
>15|NA|TRBV5-4|TRBJ2-1|NA
CASSLTWSSYNEQFF
TGTGCCAGCAGCTTGACTTGGAGCTCCTACAATGAGCAGTTCTTC
>11|NA|TRBV12-5|TRBJ2-1|NA
CASGWRNEQFF
TGTGCTAGTGGTTGGAGGAATGAGCAGTTCTTC
>12|TRBD1|TRBV28|TRBJ1-5|NA
CASSTNTGGQHF
TGTGCCAGCAGCACAAATACAGGGGGCCAGCATTTT
>13|NA|TRBV5-1|TRBJ1-2|NA
CASSLDSNYGYTF
TGCGCCAGCAGCTTGGACAGTAACTATGGCTACACCTTC
>15|TRBD2|TRBV7-2|TRBJ2-1|NA
CASSFSGSSYNEQFF
TGTGCCAGCAGCTTTAGCGGGAGTTCCTACAATGAGCAGTTCTTC
>15|TRBD1|TRBV7-9|TRBJ1-2|NA
CASSPISTGGYGYTF
TGTGCCAGCAGCCCTATATCGACAGGGGGCTATGGCTACACCTTC
>14|NA|TRBV15|TRBJ2-7|NA
CATSRAGSFYEQYF
TGTGCCACCAGCAGAGCGGGATCGTTTTACGAGCAGTACTTC